The clone carrying this T cell receptor beta chain was counted at least ten times. TCRdb reanalysed the PCR reads using MiXCR and keeps one entry per CDR3 protein. The data contain some 94,000 distinct CDR3 sequences, 20% to 30% of them singletons. These data are taken from a study of molecular identifiers for immune sequencing clone quantification. Libraries from naive CD8 cells were generated from 20,000 to 1,000,000 sorted cells (with 10%, 30% or 50% RNA). The TCR comes from a human donor in good health. Some libraries in this study had Jurkat cell RNA spiked in. The source material was naive CD8+ T cells from blood, with Jurkat cell RNA spiked in. Regarding subset: FACS-sorted CD8+CD4-CCR7+CD45RA+ naive T cells.

CDR3 DNA sequence: TGCAGTGCTAGTAACCCCGGGACAGGGGAAGAAAAACTGTTTTTT. Its protein product is CSASNPGTGEEKLFF. This rearrangement joins TRBV20-1 to TRBJ1-4; 10 bases are a match to TRBD1. The CDR3 length is 15 residues. Germline loops: CDR1 DFQATT, CDR2 SNEGSKA (reference sequence). V was pared by 3 bases and J by 8 bases, with 9 bases of the junction left unmatched.